This TCR beta chain derives from a study of blood T cell repertoires in COVID-19. Overall study: Material from acute and convalescent COVID-19 was sourced from the United States, Italy and Spain.

V was clipped by 2 bases and J by 6 bases; unmatched bases: 10. This CDR3 has 16 amino acids. The germline V gene encodes CDR1 MNHNS and CDR2 SASEGT. The assay was immunoSEQ multiplex PCR, and TCRdb's table has in-frame clones only and misses some. The sample includes 150,000 to 160,000 clones, approximately 90% seen only once; the top ten take roughly 15%. J is TRBJ1-5 and V is TRBV6-1, with 7 bases lining up with TRBD1. This clonotype was sampled from a woman aged 40 to 50 with acute or convalescent COVID-19. Material: peripheral blood. CDR3 protein: CASSEFGRGPFQPQHF. CDR3 coding DNA: TGTGCCAGCAGTGAATTCGGAAGGGGGCCCTTTCAGCCCCAGCATTTT.